This T cell receptor beta chain appears in the sequencing data of a study of cytomegalovirus exposure and HLA in healthy donors. While the first cohort had around 700 subjects, the donors belonged to the separate validation cohort of roughly 130 subjects. The table came from immunoSEQ multiplex PCR; TCRdb's copy has only in-frame clones and leaves some out. The data show about 120,000 clones, with approximately 88% seen just once and more than 5% held by the top ten. Study-level points and caveats: The classifier, whose performance was assessed in both the original and validation cohorts, reportedly diagnosed cytomegalovirus status with high specificity and sensitivity. First-cohort TCR clusters tended to co-occur in the 130 or so validation repertoires, a later analysis found.

This clone was recorded once. Its antigen is as yet unknown. J was trimmed by 0 bases and V by 3 bases; bases with no gene match: 2. Per germline, CDR1 SGHTA and CDR2 FQGNSA. The CDR3 totals 17 residues. The gene calls are TRBV7-2 and TRBJ2-6, with 10 bases fitting TRBD2. The sequencing input was PBMCs. The TCR comes from a woman between 18 and 29 years old in good health and CMV-seropositive. This CDR3 is CASSFIAGGSGANVLTF. The CDR3 DNA reads TGTGCCAGCAGCTTCATAGCGGGAGGCTCTGGGGCCAACGTCCTGACTTTC.